A single sample is the source of the 23 T cell receptor beta chains below, sequenced in a study of CD8 T cells in ankylosing spondylitis. TCRdb reprocessed the 5' RACE reads via MiXCR and lists one record per CDR3 protein. The profile covers some 800,000 distinct CDR3 sequences, with 10% to 15% appearing a single time and around 0.51% taken by the ten largest. Study results and caveats: Several highly homologous variants made up a TCR beta motif that seemed to typify ankylosing spondylitis blood.

No antigen has been assigned to these receptors. The sequencing input was blood, either unsorted or a sorted T cell fraction (not recorded which). The receptors originated from a male donor with ankylosing spondylitis.

This clonotype was observed at least ten times. V usage is TRBV12-3 or TRBV12-4 and J usage is TRBJ2-1; TRBD2 matches 9 bases. The CDR3 length is 16 residues. After removal of 5 bases from V and 4 bases from J, the junction contained 9 bases not matched to a gene. The CDR3 coding sequence is TGTGCCAGCAGTCCTAGGGGCGGGAGGGTTTACAATGAGCAGTTCTTC. This encodes CASSPRGGRVYNEQFF.

CDR3 bases: TGTGCCACCCTCACCAAGAACACCGGGGAGCTGTTTTTT. It encodes CATLTKNTGELFF. V usage is TRBV28 and J usage is TRBJ2-2; no reliable D call. Trimming took off 10 bases at V and 1 base at J, with 10 bases between the two ends. This CDR3 comprises 13 residues. Germline CDR1 is MDHEN and CDR2 is SYDVKM.

This clonotype showed up just a few times. This chain uses TRBV27 with TRBJ2-7; 7 nucleotides line up with TRBD2. The junction had 12 bases not matched to a gene; V was cut back by 9 bases and J by 4 bases. The germline CDR1 and CDR2 sequences are MNHEY and SMNVEV (reference sequence). The CDR3 has 14 amino acids. The CDR3 spells CASASLAGTYEQYF. The DNA for the CDR3 is TGTGCCAGTGCCAGCTTAGCGGGTACTTACGAGCAGTACTTC.

This clonotype was observed a handful of times. V is TRBV6-6 and J is TRBJ2-5; 7 bases line up with TRBD2. This CDR3 contains 13 residues. Trimming cost V 5 bases and J 7 bases; bases outside gene matches: 7. CDR1 and CDR2 from the germline V gene are MNHNY and SVGAGI (reference sequence). CDR3 nucleotide sequence: TGTGCCAGCAGTAGCGGGGCCACTTTGACCCAGTACTTC. Translation gives CASSSGATLTQYF.

V is TRBV20-1 and J is TRBJ2-4; D is unresolved. The CDR3 is 14 amino acids. V was trimmed by 0 bases and J by 2 bases, leaving 8 bases between them. Germline assignment: CDR1 DFQATT and CDR2 SNEGSKA (reference sequence). CDR3 DNA: TGCAGTGCTAGAGATATGCCGACCAAAAACATTCAGTACTTC. Its translation is CSARDMPTKNIQYF.

This clonotype was observed a handful of times. The chain carries TRBV12-3 or TRBV12-4 and TRBJ2-7; D may be TRBD1 or TRBD2 (5 bases each). This CDR3 is built from 13 residues. The ends were cut back, 6 bases at V and 9 bases at J, with 18 bases in the middle. The CDR3, as DNA: TGTGCCAGCAGACCTCCGGGGCAGACCGGGCAGTACTTC. It specifies CASRPPGQTGQYF.

The V call is TRBV14, the J call TRBJ2-4; D could derive from TRBD1 or TRBD2 (5 bases each). There are 11 residues in the CDR3. Deletions cut 1 base from V and 11 bases from J, with 6 bases between. Germline CDR1 SGHDN, CDR2 FVKESK. CDR3 bases: TGTGCCAGCAGCCAAGGGGGACTTCAGTACTTC. This gives the protein CASSQGGLQYF.

For the CDR3, the DNA is TGCGCCAGCAGCTACAAAACCGGGACACCTCTTGAGACCCAGTACTTC. Protein: CASSYKTGTPLETQYF. This chain uses TRBV5-1 with TRBJ2-5; D might be TRBD1 (6 bases). Per germline, CDR1 SGHRS and CDR2 YFSETQ. Trimming stripped 3 bases from V and 5 bases from J, with 20 bases between. This CDR3 has 16 amino acids.

The chain combines TRBV11-2 with TRBJ1-2, with D unresolved. Trimming shortened V by 5 bases and J by 1 base, and 14 bases separated the two germline ends. The germline V gene encodes CDR1 SGHAT and CDR2 FQNNGV. This CDR3 is 15 amino acids long. The chain's CDR3 is CASSENPALNYGYTF. CDR3 nucleotide sequence: TGTGCCAGCAGCGAGAACCCAGCACTTAACTATGGCTACACCTTC.

V usage is TRBV20-1 and J usage is TRBJ2-3; the match to TRBD2 covers 8 bases. Germline lookup yields CDR1 DFQATT and CDR2 SNEGSKA (reference sequence). The CDR3 consists of 16 residues. V lost 0 bases and J lost 3; bases outside the gene matches: 8. CDR3 DNA sequence: TGCAGTGCTAGAGAACCACTAGCGGCAAGAACAGATACGCAGTATTTT. Its protein is CSAREPLAARTDTQYF.

There are many counts of this clonotype. The chain is built from TRBV29-1 and TRBJ2-1; TRBD1 aligns across 7 bases. The CDR3 length is 12 residues. Germline V CDR1 and CDR2: SQVTM, ANQGSEA. The trim removed 7 bases at V and 5 bases at J, leaving 5 bases unmatched. For the CDR3, the DNA is TGCAGCGCGGGACAGCCAAACAATGAGCAGTTCTTC. Protein product: CSAGQPNNEQFF.

This clonotype has ten or more counts. The V call is TRBV29-1, the J call TRBJ2-6, with TRBD1 matching over 8 bases. V dropped 5 bases and J dropped 2; count of bases not matched to a gene: 5. This CDR3 is 15 amino acids long. CDR1 and CDR2 (germline): SQVTM, ANQGSEA. CDR3 protein: CSVTGGTTGANVLTF. The CDR3 DNA reads as TGCAGCGTTACAGGGGGAACCACTGGGGCCAACGTCCTGACTTTC.

The V gene is TRBV20-1, the J gene TRBJ2-7; maybe TRBD1 (6 bases). Germline CDR1 reads DFQATT; CDR2 reads SNEGSKA (reference sequence). The CDR3 covers 16 residues. The V gene lost 6 bases and the J gene lost 1 base, with 22 bases spanning the gap. The CDR3 reads CSAETGDRGESYEQYF. The DNA for the CDR3 is TGCAGTGCCGAGACAGGAGACCGTGGTGAATCCTACGAGCAGTACTTC.

J is TRBJ2-4 and V is TRBV2; 7 nucleotides match TRBD2. Trimming removed 2 bases from V and 1 base from J; junction bases left unmatched: 8. This CDR3 spans 17 amino acids. Germline V gene sequence: CDR1 SNHLY, CDR2 FYNNEI. CDR3: CASSESGGEGAKNIQYF. The CDR3 bases are TGTGCCAGCAGTGAAAGTGGGGGGGAAGGGGCCAAAAACATTCAGTACTTC.

This clonotype was counted a few times. The V and J genes are TRBV5-5 and TRBJ2-7; 10 bases align to TRBD1. The CDR3 consists of 16 residues. Losses at the gene ends were 2 bases for V and 1 base for J; bases not matched to a gene: 6. In germline, CDR1 is SGHKS, CDR2 YYEKEE (reference sequence). The CDR3 is CASSFRQGALSYEQYF. DNA for the CDR3: TGTGCCAGCAGCTTTCGACAGGGGGCTCTTTCCTACGAGCAGTACTTC. Filled out from reference TRBV5-5 and TRBJ2-7, the complete variable domain reads DAGVTQSPTHLIKTRGQQVTLRCSPISGHKSVSWYQQVLGQGPQFIFQYYEKEERGRGNFPDRFSARQFPNYSSELNVNALLLGDSALYLCASSFRQGALSYEQYFGPGTRLTVT.

This sequence joins TRBV7-2 and TRBJ1-2; D gene unclear. The germline V gene encodes CDR1 SGHTA and CDR2 FQGNSA. The V end was cut by 3 bases, the J end by 6 bases, with 8 bases between. The CDR3 loop spans 12 amino acids. CDR3: CASSFEIHGYTF. CDR3 coding DNA: TGTGCCAGCAGCTTTGAGATACATGGCTACACCTTC.

This chain connects TRBV9 to TRBJ2-4, with D uncertain. The CDR3 is made up of 13 amino acids. Between the trimmed V and J ends, which lost 0 bases and 5 bases, there was a span of 6 bases. The germline gives CDR1 SGDLS, CDR2 YYNGEE. The CDR3 nucleotides read TGTGCCAGCAGCGTAGGTTTCGAAAACATTCAGTACTTC. It codes for CASSVGFENIQYF.

Ten or more counts support this clonotype. The chain uses TRBV4-3 and TRBJ2-3; the match to TRBD1 covers 8 bases. Germline CDR1 reads LGHNA; CDR2 reads YSLEER. This CDR3 spans 14 amino acids. Trimming at V came to 3 bases and at J to 6 bases, leaving 5 bases not matched to a gene. The CDR3 loop reads CASSHRQGRDTQYF. The CDR3 DNA is TGCGCCAGCAGCCACCGACAGGGGAGGGATACGCAGTATTTT.

This chain uses TRBV5-1 with TRBJ2-7, with 7 bases matching TRBD1. This CDR3 has 16 amino acids. Germline CDR1 and CDR2: SGHRS and YFSETQ. Trimming removed 1 base from V and 3 bases from J; junction bases left unmatched: 10. CDR3 nucleotides: TGCGCCAGCAGCTTGTCTCCGGGACAGAGAAGCTACGAGCAGTACTTC. It translates to CASSLSPGQRSYEQYF.

This clonotype showed up many times. The chain employs TRBV12-3 or TRBV12-4 and TRBJ2-5; a weak D match, TRBD1 (6 bases). The CDR3 contains 14 residues. Trimming shortened V by 1 base and J by 5 bases, and 11 bases separated the two germline ends. The CDR3 sequence: CASSLVGGRETQYF. CDR3 coding DNA: TGTGCCAGCAGTTTAGTTGGGGGCCGGGAGACCCAGTACTTC.

The chain couples TRBV7-8 to TRBJ2-7, with 7 bases fitting TRBD2. Unmatched junction bases numbered 12, after V lost 1 base and J lost 3 bases. The CDR3 is 17 residues long. In germline, CDR1 is SGHVS, CDR2 FQNEAQ. The CDR3 DNA follows: TGTGCCAGCAGCTTAGTCGAGCCCTCGACTAGCAACTACGAGCAGTACTTC. This translates into CASSLVEPSTSNYEQYF.

This clonotype has a handful of counts. The J gene is TRBJ1-1, the V gene TRBV5-1; D gene ambiguous. The CDR3 covers 15 residues. Germline lookup yields CDR1 SGHRS and CDR2 YFSETQ. Between the trimmed V and J ends, which lost 7 bases and 1 base, there was a span of 17 bases. The CDR3 spells CASFSQPGPNTEAFF. CDR3 DNA: TGCGCCAGCTTCTCTCAGCCGGGTCCGAACACTGAAGCTTTCTTT. The complete variable domain, with remaining parts taken from reference TRBV5-1 and TRBJ1-1, reads KAGVTQTPRYLIKTRGQQVTLSCSPISGHRSVSWYQQTPGQGLQFLFEYFSETQRNKGNFPGRFSGRQFSNSRSEMNVSTLELGDSALYLCASFSQPGPNTEAFFGQGTRLTVV.

Only a few counts were recorded for this clonotype. The V call is TRBV6-5, the J call TRBJ2-3; D possibly corresponds to TRBD1 (6 bases). Germline values: CDR1 MNHEY, CDR2 SVGAGI. The CDR3 spans 16 residues. Deletions cut 0 bases from V and 2 bases from J, with 12 bases between. CDR3 coding DNA: TGTGCCAGCAGTTACTCGGTCAGGGGCCCCACAGATACGCAGTATTTT. Translated, it gives CASSYSVRGPTDTQYF.